A single sample is the source of the 7 T cell receptor beta chains below, sequenced in a study of T cells in Graves' hyperthyroidism and ophthalmopathy. Amplified TCR beta CDR3 regions derived from RNA transcripts. Primed by the HTBI set, a first-round RT-PCR was run on the TCR CDR3. MiXCR was run by TCRdb on the multiplex PCR reads, yielding one entry per CDR3 protein. The sample gives around 440,000 distinct CDR3 sequences, 15% to 18% of which show up once; almost 8% is in the top ten. Material for sequencing was blood. Source of these receptors: a woman aged 18-29 years with Graves' hyperthyroidism.

This clonotype was detected many times. V is TRBV2 and J is TRBJ1-5, with D uncertain. Germline CDR1 reads SNHLY; CDR2 reads FYNNEI. V dropped 6 bases and J dropped 0 bases, with 9 bases sitting between them. CDR3 length: 14 amino acids. The CDR3 sequence: CASRIGFSNQPQHF. CDR3 sequence (DNA): TGTGCCAGCAGGATAGGGTTTAGCAATCAGCCCCAGCATTTT. Full variable domain (rest looked up from reference TRBV2 and TRBJ1-5): EPEVTQTPSHQVTQMGQEVILRCVPISNHLYFYWYRQILGQKVEFLVSFYNNEISEKSEIFDDQFSVERPDGSNFTLKIRSTKLEDSAMYFCASRIGFSNQPQHFGDGTRLSIL.

This clonotype was seen repeatedly, ten times or more. This chain connects TRBV2 to TRBJ1-5, with D possibly being TRBD1 (5 bases). Trimming shortened V by 2 bases and J by 3 bases, and 8 bases separated the two germline ends. Germline V CDR1 and CDR2: SNHLY, FYNNEI. This CDR3 has 14 amino acids. CDR3 DNA: TGTGCCAGCAGTGAATGGGGACCCAATCAGCCCCAGCATTTT. Translating it yields CASSEWGPNQPQHF.

Many counts were recorded for this clonotype. The chain employs TRBV2 and TRBJ2-4, with D unresolved. CDR3 length: 17 amino acids. Germline assignment: CDR1 SNHLY and CDR2 FYNNEI. Trimming cost V 1 base and J 4 bases, with 17 bases left between them. The DNA of the CDR3 is TGTGCCAGCAGTGAAGTTAGAAATTCGAGGTCAAAAAACATTCAGTACTTC. Protein: CASSEVRNSRSKNIQYF.

This clonotype has at least ten counts. J is TRBJ2-7 and V is TRBV10-2; D call uncertain. Germline CDR1 WSHSY, CDR2 SAAADI. Trimming took off 4 bases at V and 3 bases at J, with 10 bases between the two ends. This CDR3 has 13 amino acids. The CDR3 DNA reads as TGCGCCAGCAGTGGTTTTAGCTTCTACGAGCAGTACTTC. Amino acid sequence: CASSGFSFYEQYF.

This clonotype was seen many times. The V gene is TRBV12-3 or TRBV12-4, the J gene TRBJ2-2, with D unresolved. V lost 3 bases and J 4 bases, leaving 9 bases between the germline ends. CDR3 length: 14 residues. The CDR3: CASSFSTSTGELFF. The DNA of the CDR3 is TGTGCCAGCAGTTTCAGCACCAGCACCGGGGAGCTGTTTTTT.

This clonotype was counted ten times or more. J is TRBJ2-5 and V is TRBV27; 12 bases fit TRBD2. The CDR3 is made up of 16 amino acids. Trimming removed 6 bases from V and 1 base from J; junction bases left unmatched: 6. Germline V gene lookup returns CDR1 MNHEY and CDR2 SMNVEV (reference sequence). The CDR3 sequence is CASRPTSGRFQETQYF. The CDR3 DNA is TGTGCCAGCAGACCGACTAGCGGGAGATTCCAAGAGACCCAGTACTTC.

This clonotype showed up many times. V gene TRBV4-1 combines with J gene TRBJ1-2; D is uncertain. V was cut by 3 bases and J by 2 bases, with 13 bases left in between. Germline V CDR1 and CDR2: MGHRA, YSYEKL. The CDR3 is made up of 15 amino acids. For the CDR3, the DNA is TGCGCCAGCAGCCAGGATAGGTTTACCAACTATGGCTACACCTTC. This encodes CASSQDRFTNYGYTF.